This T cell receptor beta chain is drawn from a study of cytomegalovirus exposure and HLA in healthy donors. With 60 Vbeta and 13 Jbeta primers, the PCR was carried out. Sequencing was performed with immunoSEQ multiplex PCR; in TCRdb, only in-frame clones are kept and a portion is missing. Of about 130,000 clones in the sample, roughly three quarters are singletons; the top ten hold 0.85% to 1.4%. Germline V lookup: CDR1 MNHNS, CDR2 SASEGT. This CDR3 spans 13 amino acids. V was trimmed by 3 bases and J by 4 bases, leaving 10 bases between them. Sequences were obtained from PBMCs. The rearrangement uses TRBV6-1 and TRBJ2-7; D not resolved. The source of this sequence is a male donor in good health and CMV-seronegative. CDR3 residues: CASSDSSLYEQYF. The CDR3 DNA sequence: TGTGCCAGCAGTGATAGCAGCCTTTACGAGCAGTACTTC.